This T cell receptor beta chain is drawn from a study of cytomegalovirus exposure and HLA in healthy donors. Study-wide findings and caveats: The majority of TCR sequences were rare, yet some public TCRs appeared in many donors. Available immune exposure information was restricted to CMV serostatus only. Researchers counted around 150 TCR beta chains as cytomegalovirus-associated. Researchers reported in a later analysis that a missense DCLRE1C variant was tied to TCR beta V- and J-gene trimming.

60 Vbeta and 13 Jbeta primers were used in PCR. Clones were sequenced by immunoSEQ multiplex PCR, and TCRdb holds only the in-frame ones, with some missing. The table includes under 200,000 clones, more than 60% detected once. As for this clone: Antigen specificity is unknown.

V was trimmed by 3 bases and J by 5 bases, leaving 11 bases between them. CDR3 length equals 14 residues. The germline V gene has CDR1 SGDLS and CDR2 YYNGEE. This receptor was identified in a woman aged 30 to 39 in good health and CMV-seronegative. The V and J genes are TRBV9 and TRBJ2-2; D may be TRBD1 (6 bases). The sequenced sample consisted of PBMCs. CDR3 in amino acids: CASSAGTRTGELFF. CDR3 coding DNA: TGTGCCAGCAGCGCCGGGACACGGACCGGGGAGCTGTTTTTT.